Described below is a single T cell receptor beta chain sequence and its context. This sample is drawn from a study of blood T cell repertoires in COVID-19. Study-level information: From the United States, Italy and Spain came samples of acute and convalescent COVID-19. The cDNA or gDNA used as material had been derived from T cells, B-cell-depleted T cells, or PBMCs.

Source study methods: Cell counts per sample came from amplifying reference gene primers. Only in-frame clones appear in the TCRdb table, and some are missing; sequencing was by immunoSEQ multiplex PCR. V, J and clone size are taken as reported in that table, and D and trimming were inferred from the DNA itself. In the table there are more than 100,000 clones, almost 90% of which are singletons. Input material: peripheral blood. This clonotype originated in a human donor in a cohort sampled during active COVID-19.

The CDR3 coding sequence is TGTGCCAGCAGCGTAGACGGACAGGGGAACACTGAAGCTTTCTTT. Protein product: CASSVDGQGNTEAFF. This rearrangement joins TRBV9 to TRBJ1-1; TRBD1 matches 8 bases. Germline V gene sequence: CDR1 SGDLS, CDR2 YYNGEE. J gave up 1 base and V 0 bases, and 2 bases lay outside the gene matches. CDR3 length: 15 residues.